This note documents a single T cell receptor (beta chain) sequence. This clone was observed once. Its antigen is unknown. No base-level quality is on record; no much larger clone is a single base apart. This specimen comes from a study of shared clonotypes between healthy human individuals (dated by TCRdb to 2020 to 2021). About the investigation overall: The cohort included a few men and two women between 18 and 49 years of age. For each donor, CD4 naive and CD4 memory were each run on three plates, CD8 naive on two plates, and CD8 memory on one plate. To estimate repertoire size and how much clonotypes are shared between individuals, the study performed deep sequencing of blood TCR repertoires from a few healthy adults. To increase sequencing depth and limit assay-specific biases, TCR repertoire library preparation and sequencing were carried out by different laboratories using diverse techniques. Leukapheresis yielded between about 0.94 and 9 billion PBMCs per donor. Overall results and qualifications from the work: Sharing across a few donors was observed for 4.5% to 6.5% of naive CD4, 3% to 3.5% of naive CD8, 2% to 2.5% of memory CD4, and over 0.3% of memory CD8 clonotypes. Higher generation probabilities were observed for clonotypes shared by all four sorted-subset donors than for non-shared clonotypes. Pairwise subsampling led to the expectation that sequencing depth would affect the degree of clonotype sharing among donors. The genetic and exposure-history diversity represented was limited by the small number of donors. Sampling was limited to blood, and TCR repertoires in tissue likely differ from TCR repertoires in blood. Incomplete sequencing was indicated by rarefaction of sorted-subset datasets, despite the large sequencing depth. Estimated clonotype richness was generally larger for naive than for memory subsets.

Healthy HIV-negative adults with no recently reported acute infections or vaccinations were included as donors. Every donor was a Caucasian adult residing in Nashville, Tennessee, USA. CD4+ T cells were enriched by magnetic negative selection; naive cells were then positively selected on CD45RA, and the negative fraction formed the memory subset. Blood was collected by leukapheresis, and PBMCs were isolated by Ficoll-Histopaque density gradient centrifugation and then cryopreserved in liquid nitrogen vapor phase. Analytical flow cytometry was used to check the purity and quantity of every magnetically sorted T cell population. From each sorted fraction, genomic DNA was isolated and quantified by UV absorbance on a Nanodrop 2000c. In the germline V gene (reference sequence), CDR1 corresponds to LNHNV and CDR2 to YYDKDF. Cut back by 6 bases and 0 bases, the V and J ends lie 12 bases apart. The CDR3 contains 15 residues, cysteine and phenylalanine counted. The retained sequence is limited to the CDR3, 45 bases, with the frame set at the first base.

TCR CDR3 regions were amplified from genomic DNA by multiplex PCR using the deep immunoSEQ assay. For each cell subset, the extracted genomic DNA was distributed evenly across all wells of several immunoSEQ 96-well plates, and each plate served as one replicate. For sorted subsets, each replicate PCR was loaded with around 200 ng genomic DNA, equivalent to approximately 27,000 T cell genomes. The purified libraries were quantified using a Qubit 3.0 fluorometer, sized with a Bioanalyzer 2100, and then quantified again using the KAPA Library Quantification kit. A separate single-read 150-cycle Illumina NextSeq 550 flow cell was used to sequence each immunoSEQ 96-well plate. The original pipeline was this. Because the immunoSEQ output held only junctional sequences and lacked quality scores, the filtering could not match the filtering applied to full-length reads. Sequences were annotated with PyIR, a Python wrapper for IgBLAST v1.9, using IMGT germline references to assign V/J genes and CDR3. Reads with weak V/J assignments (E-value above 1e-6), missing CDR3, stop codons, out-of-frame junctions, or ambiguous translated residues were removed. V3J clonotypes were defined as sequences sharing the same inferred V gene, J gene, and CDR3 amino acid sequence. Percentage overlap between repertoires was computed as shared unique clonotypes divided by the size of the smaller repertoire. Three approaches were used to assess repertoire richness: RTK rarefaction, the Chao1 estimator, and Recon v2.1 estimates of unobserved clonotypes. Generation probabilities were computed with OLGA for all TCRbeta clonotypes obtained by the gDNA method from four donors. TCRdb provides this immuneACCESS table in a form limited to in-frame rearrangements. Some clones are lacking; in checked studies, under half of them reflect an unresolved V gene, and why the rest are absent is not known. The V and J calls and clone size were taken over from that table, and D and trimming were inferred from the DNA. The sample table lists roughly 2.2 million clones, just under 95% of them with a count of one. The top ten hold roughly 0.34% of the sample.

The material sequenced was naive CD4+ T cells from PBMCs. The sample's cell subset or site label is to be understood as: CD45RA+ positively selected. This receptor was identified in a man between 18 and 29 years old in good health. Some clones in this sample may be carry-over from other donors' samples. Here the chain combines TRBV15 and TRBJ2-1, with TRBD1 as a weak D call on 5 bases. The DNA is as follows: TGTGCCACCAGACTCGACAGAAGCTCCTACAATGAGCAGTTCTTC. It is translated as CATRLDRSSYNEQFF.